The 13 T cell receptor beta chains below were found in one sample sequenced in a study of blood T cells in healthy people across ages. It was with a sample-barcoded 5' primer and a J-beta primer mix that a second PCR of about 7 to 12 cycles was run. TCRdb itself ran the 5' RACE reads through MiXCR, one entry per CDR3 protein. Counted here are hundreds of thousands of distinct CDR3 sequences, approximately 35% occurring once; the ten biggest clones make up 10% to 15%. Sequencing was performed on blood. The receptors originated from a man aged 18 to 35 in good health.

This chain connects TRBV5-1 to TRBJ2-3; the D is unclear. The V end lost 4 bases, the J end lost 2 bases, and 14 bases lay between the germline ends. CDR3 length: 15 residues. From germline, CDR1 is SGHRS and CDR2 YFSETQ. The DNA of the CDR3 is TGCGCCAGCAGCCCCATGGGCAGGATCACAGATACGCAGTATTTT. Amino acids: CASSPMGRITDTQYF.

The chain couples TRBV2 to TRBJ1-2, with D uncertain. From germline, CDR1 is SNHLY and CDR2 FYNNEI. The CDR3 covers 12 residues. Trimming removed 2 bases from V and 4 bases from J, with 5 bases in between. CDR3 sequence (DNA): TGTGCCAGCAGTGAAAACAGCTATGGCTACACCTTC. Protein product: CASSENSYGYTF.

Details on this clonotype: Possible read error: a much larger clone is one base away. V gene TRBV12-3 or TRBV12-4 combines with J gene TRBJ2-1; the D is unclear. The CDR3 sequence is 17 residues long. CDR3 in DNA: TGTACCAGCAGCACCTCCGGACCCCAGCAGATCTACAATGAGCAGTTCTTC. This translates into CTSSTSGPQQIYNEQFF.

The CDR3 reads CASMQRVRGTGELFF. The CDR3 bases are TGTGCCAGCATGCAACGGGTCAGGGGGACCGGGGAGCTGTTTTTT. This chain connects TRBV11-2 to TRBJ2-2, with TRBD1 matching over 7 bases. The ends lost 7 bases at V and 5 bases at J; junction bases unmatched: 10. This CDR3 spans 15 amino acids. The germline V gene encodes CDR1 SGHAT and CDR2 FQNNGV.

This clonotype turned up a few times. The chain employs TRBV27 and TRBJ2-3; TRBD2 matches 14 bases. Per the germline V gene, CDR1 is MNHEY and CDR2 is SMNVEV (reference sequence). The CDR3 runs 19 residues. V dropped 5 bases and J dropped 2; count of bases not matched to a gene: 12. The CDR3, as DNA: TGTGCCAGCAGTCCCCGCGCCCGGACTAGCGGGGGGTTCACAGATACGCAGTATTTT. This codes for CASSPRARTSGGFTDTQYF.

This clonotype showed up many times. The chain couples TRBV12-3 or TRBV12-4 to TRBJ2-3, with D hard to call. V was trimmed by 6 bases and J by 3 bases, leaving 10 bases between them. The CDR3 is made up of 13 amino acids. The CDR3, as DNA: TGTGCCAGCAGCCGCACCGGTACAGATACGCAGTATTTT. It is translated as CASSRTGTDTQYF.

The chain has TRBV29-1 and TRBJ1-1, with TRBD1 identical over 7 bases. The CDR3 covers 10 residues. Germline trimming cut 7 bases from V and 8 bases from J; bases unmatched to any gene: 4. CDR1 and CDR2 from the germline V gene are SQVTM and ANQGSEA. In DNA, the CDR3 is TGCAGCGCCGGGACAGACGAAGCTTTCTTT. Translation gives CSAGTDEAFF.

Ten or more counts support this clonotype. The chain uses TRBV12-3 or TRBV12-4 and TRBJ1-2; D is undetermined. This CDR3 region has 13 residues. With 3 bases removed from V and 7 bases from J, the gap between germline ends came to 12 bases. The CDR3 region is CASSFLRVGGYTF. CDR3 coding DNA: TGTGCCAGCAGTTTCCTAAGAGTGGGTGGCTACACCTTC.

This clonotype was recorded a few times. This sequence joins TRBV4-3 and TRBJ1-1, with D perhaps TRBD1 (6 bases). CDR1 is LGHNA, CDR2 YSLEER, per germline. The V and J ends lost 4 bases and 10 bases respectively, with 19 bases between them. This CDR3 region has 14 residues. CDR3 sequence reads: CASSPGARGGVAFF. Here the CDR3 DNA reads TGCGCCAGCAGCCCCGGGGCCAGGGGTGGGGTAGCTTTCTTT.

The CDR3 DNA reads as TGTGCCAGCAGTTTACAGCGGGGGGGCGGGAATGAGCAGTTCTTC. Translated: CASSLQRGGGNEQFF. The chain employs TRBV12-3 or TRBV12-4 and TRBJ2-1; 10 nucleotides agree with TRBD2. The V and J ends lost 2 bases and 7 bases, in that order; junction bases with no gene match: 5. CDR3 length: 15 amino acids.

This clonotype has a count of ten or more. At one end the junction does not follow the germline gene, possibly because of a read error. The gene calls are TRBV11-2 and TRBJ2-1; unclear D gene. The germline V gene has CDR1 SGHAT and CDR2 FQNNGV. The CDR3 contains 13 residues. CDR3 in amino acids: CASSVDRDNEQFF. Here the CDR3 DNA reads TGTGCCAGCAGCGTAGATAGGGACAATGAGCAGTTCTTC.

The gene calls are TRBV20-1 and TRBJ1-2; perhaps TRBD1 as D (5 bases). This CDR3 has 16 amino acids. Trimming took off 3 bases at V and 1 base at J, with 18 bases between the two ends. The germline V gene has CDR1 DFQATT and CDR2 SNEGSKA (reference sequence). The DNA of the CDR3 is TGCAGTGCTAGGGGAATCAGGGAGGAGGTTAACTATGGCTACACCTTC. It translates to CSARGIREEVNYGYTF.

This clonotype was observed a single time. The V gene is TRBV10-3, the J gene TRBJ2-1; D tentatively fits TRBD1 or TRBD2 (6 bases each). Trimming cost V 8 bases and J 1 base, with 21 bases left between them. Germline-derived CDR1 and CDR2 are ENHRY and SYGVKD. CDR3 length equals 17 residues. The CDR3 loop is CAISGVKLGGSYNEQFF. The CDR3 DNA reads TGTGCCATCTCCGGGGTAAAACTAGGGGGGTCCTACAATGAGCAGTTCTTC.